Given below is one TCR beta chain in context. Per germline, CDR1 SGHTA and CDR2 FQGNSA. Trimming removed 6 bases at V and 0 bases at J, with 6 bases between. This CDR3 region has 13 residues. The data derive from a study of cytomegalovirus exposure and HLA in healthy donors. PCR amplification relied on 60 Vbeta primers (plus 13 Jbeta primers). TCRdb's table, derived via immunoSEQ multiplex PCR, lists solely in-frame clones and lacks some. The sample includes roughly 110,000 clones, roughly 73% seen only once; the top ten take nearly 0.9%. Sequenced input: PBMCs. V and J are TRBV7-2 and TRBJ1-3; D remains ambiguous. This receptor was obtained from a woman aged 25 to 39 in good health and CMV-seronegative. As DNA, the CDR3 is TGTGCCAGCAGGAACTTCTCTGGAAACACCATATATTTT. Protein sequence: CASRNFSGNTIYF.